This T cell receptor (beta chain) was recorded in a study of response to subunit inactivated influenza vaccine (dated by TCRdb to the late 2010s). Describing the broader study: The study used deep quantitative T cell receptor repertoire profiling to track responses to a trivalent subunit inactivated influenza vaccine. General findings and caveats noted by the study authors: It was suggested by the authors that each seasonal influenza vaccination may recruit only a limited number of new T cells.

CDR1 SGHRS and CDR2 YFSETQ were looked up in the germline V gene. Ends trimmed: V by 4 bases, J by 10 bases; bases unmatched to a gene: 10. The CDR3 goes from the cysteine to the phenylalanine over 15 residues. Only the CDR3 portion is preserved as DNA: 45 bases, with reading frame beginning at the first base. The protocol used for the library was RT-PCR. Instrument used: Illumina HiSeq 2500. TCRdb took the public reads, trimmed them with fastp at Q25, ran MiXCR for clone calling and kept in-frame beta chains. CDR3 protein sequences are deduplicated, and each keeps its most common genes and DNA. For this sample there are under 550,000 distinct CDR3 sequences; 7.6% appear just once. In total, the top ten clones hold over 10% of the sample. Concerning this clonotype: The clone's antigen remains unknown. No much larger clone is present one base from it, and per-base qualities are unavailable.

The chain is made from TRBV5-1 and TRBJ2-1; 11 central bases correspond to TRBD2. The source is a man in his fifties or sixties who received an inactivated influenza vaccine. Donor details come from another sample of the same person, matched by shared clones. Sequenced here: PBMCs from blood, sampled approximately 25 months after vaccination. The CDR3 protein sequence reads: CASSRSSGGPSEQFF. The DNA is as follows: TGCGCCAGCAGCAGATCTAGCGGGGGGCCCTCGGAGCAGTTCTTC.